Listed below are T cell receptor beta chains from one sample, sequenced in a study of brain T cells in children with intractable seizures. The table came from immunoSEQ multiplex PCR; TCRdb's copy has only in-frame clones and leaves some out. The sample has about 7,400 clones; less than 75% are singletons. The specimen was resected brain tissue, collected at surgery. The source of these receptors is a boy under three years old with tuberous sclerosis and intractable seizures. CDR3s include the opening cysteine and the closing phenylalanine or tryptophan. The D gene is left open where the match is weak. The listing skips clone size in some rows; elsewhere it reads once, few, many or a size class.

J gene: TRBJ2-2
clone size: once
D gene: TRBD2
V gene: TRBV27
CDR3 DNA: TGTGCCAGCAGTTTTAGCGGGACCGGGGAGCTGTTTTTT
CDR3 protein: CASSFSGTGELFF

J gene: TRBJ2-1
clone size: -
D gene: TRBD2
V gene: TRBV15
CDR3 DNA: TGTGCCACCAGCAGAGATCTGGGTAGCGGGGGGGCCGATGAGCAGTTCTTC
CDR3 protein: CATSRDLGSGGADEQFF

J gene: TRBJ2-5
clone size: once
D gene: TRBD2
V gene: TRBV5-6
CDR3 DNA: TGTGCCAGCAGCCCGGGACTAGCGGGGGGGGAGACCCAGTACTTC
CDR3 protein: CASSPGLAGGETQYF

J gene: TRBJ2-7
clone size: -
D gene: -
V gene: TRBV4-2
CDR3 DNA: TGTGCCAGCAGCCAAGCGTGGCAGGGAAGCTACGAGCAGTACTTC
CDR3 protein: CASSQAWQGSYEQYF

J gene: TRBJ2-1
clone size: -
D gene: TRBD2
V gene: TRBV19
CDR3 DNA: TGTGCCAGTAGTTCCAGGACTAGCGGGAGTATCCATGAGCAGTTCTTC
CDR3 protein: CASSSRTSGSIHEQFF

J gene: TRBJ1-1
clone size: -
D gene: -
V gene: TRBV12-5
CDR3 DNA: TGTGCTTGCCGTTACGGGGCGTGGGCTTTCTTT
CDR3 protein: CACRYGAWAFF

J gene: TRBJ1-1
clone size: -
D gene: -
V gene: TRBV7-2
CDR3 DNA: TGTGCCAGCAGTCCCGCTAGGGACAACACTGAAGCTTTCTTT
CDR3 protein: CASSPARDNTEAFF

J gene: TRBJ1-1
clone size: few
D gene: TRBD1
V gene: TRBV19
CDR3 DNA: TGTGCCAGTAGCACGGGACAGGGGAACACTGAAGCTTTCTTT
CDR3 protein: CASSTGQGNTEAFF

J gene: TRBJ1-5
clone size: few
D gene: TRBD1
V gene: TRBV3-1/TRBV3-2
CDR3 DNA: TGTGCCAGCAGCCAAGCGACAGGGAATCAGCCCCAGCATTTT
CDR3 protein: CASSQATGNQPQHF

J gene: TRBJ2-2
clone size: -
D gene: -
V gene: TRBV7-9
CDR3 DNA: TGTGCCAGCAGGAATACCGCCAGGAGCGGGGAGCTGTTTTTT
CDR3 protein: CASRNTARSGELFF

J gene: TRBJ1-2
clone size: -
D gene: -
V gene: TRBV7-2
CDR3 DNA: TGTGCCAGCAGCTTAGAAAGGGTAGATGGCTACACCTTC
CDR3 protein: CASSLERVDGYTF

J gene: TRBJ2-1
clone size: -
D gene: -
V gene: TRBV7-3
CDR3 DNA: TGTGCCAGCAGCTTAGCGGGAAGCTCCTACAATGAGCAGTTCTTC
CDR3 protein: CASSLAGSSYNEQFF

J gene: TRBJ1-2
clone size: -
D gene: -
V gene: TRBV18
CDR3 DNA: TGTGCCAGCTCACCACCGATCACCTATGGCTACACCTTC
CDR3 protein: CASSPPITYGYTF

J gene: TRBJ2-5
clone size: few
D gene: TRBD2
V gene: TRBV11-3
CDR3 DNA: TGTGCCAGCAGCTTACTAGCGGGGCAAGAGACCCAGTACTTC
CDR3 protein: CASSLLAGQETQYF

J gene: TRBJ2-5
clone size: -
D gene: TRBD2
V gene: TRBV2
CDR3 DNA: TGTGCCAGCACCCAAACGACTAGCGGGAGGCCAGAGACCCAGTACTTC
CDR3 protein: CASTQTTSGRPETQYF

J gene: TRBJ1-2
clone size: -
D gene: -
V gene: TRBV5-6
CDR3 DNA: TGTGCCAGCAGCTCAGGGACATTACATTGGTATGGCTACACCTTC
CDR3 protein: CASSSGTLHWYGYTF

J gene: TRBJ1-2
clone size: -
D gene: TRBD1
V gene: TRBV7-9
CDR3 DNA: TGTGCCAGCAGTTTGGGACAGGGGGCCTATGGCTACACCTTC
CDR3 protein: CASSLGQGAYGYTF

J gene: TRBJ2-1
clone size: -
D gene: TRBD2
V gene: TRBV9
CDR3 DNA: TGTGCCAGCAGTTTAGCGGGCTGGTCCTACAATGAGCAGTTCTTC
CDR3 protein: CASSLAGWSYNEQFF

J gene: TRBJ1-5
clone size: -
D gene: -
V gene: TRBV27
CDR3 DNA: TGTGCCAGCAGTTTTTGTCAGCCCCAGCATTTT
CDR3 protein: CASSFCQPQHF

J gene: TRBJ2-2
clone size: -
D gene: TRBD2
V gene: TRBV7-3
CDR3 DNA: TGTGCCAGCAGCTTAGAATCTGGCGGGGGGCACACCGGGGAGCTGTTTTTT
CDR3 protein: CASSLESGGGHTGELFF

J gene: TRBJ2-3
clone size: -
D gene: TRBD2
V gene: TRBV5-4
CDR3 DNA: TGTGCCAGCAGCTTGGATGGACTAGCGGGAGGGGCAGATACGCAGTATTTT
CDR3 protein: CASSLDGLAGGADTQYF

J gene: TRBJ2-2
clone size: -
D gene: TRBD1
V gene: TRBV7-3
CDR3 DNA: TGTGCCAGCAGCTCGCAGGGGGCGAACACCGGGGAGCTGTTTTTT
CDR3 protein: CASSSQGANTGELFF

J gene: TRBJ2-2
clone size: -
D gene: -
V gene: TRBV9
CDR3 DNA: TGTGCCAGCAGCGTAGGACTAGGTGACACCGGGGAGCTGTTTTTT
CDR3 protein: CASSVGLGDTGELFF

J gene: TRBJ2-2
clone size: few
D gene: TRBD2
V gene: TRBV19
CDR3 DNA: TGTGCCAGTAGCCTCTCGACTAGCGGGACTTCCGGGGAGCTGTTTTTT
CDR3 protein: CASSLSTSGTSGELFF

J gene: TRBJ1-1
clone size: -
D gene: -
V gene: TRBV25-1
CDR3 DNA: TGTGCCAGCAGTAACCAAGGGGAGAGCCTGAACACTGAAGCTTTCTTT
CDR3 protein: CASSNQGESLNTEAFF

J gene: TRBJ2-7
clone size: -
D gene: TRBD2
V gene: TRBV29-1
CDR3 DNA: TGCAGCGTTGAAGCTAGCGGGAGGGCCTACGAGCAGTACTTC
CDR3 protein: CSVEASGRAYEQYF

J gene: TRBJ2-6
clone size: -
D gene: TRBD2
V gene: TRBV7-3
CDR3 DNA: TGTGCCAGCAGCCGGACTAGCGGCTCTGGGGCCAACGTCCTGACTTTC
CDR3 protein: CASSRTSGSGANVLTF

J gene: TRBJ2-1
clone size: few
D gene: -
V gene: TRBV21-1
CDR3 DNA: TGTGCCAGCAGCAAAGGGGACAGGGGTTACAATGAGCAGTTCTTC
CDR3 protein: CASSKGDRGYNEQFF

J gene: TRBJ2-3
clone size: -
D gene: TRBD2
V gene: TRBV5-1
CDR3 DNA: TGCGCCAGCAGCTTGGCCCCGGGACTAGCGGGGGGGGGCACAGATACGCAGTATTTT
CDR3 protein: CASSLAPGLAGGGTDTQYF